The text below deals with one T cell receptor beta chain. The data originate from a study of spatial heterogeneity in lung cancer. Study-wide background: Samples were obtained from some 72 donors, all untreated early-stage non-small cell lung cancer patients.

This sample's time point: blood at routine non-recurrence follow-up after resection. Tumor, nontumor lung or frozen PBMC supplied whole RNA that was sequenced unsorted. TCRdb redid the calling of the 5' RACE reads with MiXCR, one entry per CDR3 protein. The sample carries 15,000 to 20,000 distinct CDR3 sequences, over 9% recorded once. V shed 6 bases and J 0 bases; nucleotides not matched to a gene: 5. CDR3 length: 14 amino acids. The origin of this receptor is a male donor with early-stage non-small cell lung cancer. The chain carries TRBV12-3 or TRBV12-4 and TRBJ2-7; TRBD1 aligns across 7 bases. The specimen comprised PBMCs, sampled at follow-up. The DNA of the CDR3 is TGTGCCAGCAGCCGACAGGGCTTCTCCTACGAGCAGTACTTC. Translating gives CASSRQGFSYEQYF.